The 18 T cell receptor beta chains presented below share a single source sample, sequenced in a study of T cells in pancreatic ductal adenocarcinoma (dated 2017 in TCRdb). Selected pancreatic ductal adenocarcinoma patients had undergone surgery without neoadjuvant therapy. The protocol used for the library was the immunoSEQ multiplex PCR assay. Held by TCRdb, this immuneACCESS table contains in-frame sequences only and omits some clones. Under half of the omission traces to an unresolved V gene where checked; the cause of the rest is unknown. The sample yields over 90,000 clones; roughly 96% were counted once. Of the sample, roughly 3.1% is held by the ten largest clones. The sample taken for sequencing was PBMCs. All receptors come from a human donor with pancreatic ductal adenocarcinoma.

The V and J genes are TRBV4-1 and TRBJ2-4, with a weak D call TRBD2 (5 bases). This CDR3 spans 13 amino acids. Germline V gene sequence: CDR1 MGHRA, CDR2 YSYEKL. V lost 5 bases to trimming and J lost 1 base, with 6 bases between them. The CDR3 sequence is CASSGGAKNIQYF. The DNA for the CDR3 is TGCGCCAGCAGCGGCGGGGCCAAAAACATTCAGTACTTC.

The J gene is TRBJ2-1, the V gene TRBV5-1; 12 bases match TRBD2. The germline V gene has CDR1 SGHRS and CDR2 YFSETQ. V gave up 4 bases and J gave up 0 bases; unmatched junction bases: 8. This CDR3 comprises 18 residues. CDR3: CASSPTSGRTSSYNEQFF. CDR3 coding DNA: TGCGCCAGCAGCCCCACTAGCGGGAGGACTAGCTCCTACAATGAGCAGTTCTTC.

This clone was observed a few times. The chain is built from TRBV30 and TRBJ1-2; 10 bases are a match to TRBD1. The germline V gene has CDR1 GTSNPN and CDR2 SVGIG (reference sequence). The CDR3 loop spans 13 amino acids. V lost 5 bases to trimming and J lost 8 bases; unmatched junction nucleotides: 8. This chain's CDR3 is CAWSLDRGRGYTF. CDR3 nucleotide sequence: TGTGCCTGGTCCCTAGACAGGGGGCGAGGCTACACCTTC. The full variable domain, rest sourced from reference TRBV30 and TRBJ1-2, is SQTIHQWPATLVQPVGSPLSLECTVEGTSNPNLYWYRQAAGRGLQLLFYSVGIGQISSEVPQNLSASRPQDRQFILSSKKLLLSDSGFYLCAWSLDRGRGYTFGSGTRLTVV.

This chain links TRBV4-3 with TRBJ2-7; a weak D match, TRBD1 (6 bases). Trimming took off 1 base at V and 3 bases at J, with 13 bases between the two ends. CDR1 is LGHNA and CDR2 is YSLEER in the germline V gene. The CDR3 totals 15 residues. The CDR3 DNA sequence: TGCGCCAGCAGCCAAGCCCAGACAGGTTACTACGAGCAGTACTTC. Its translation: CASSQAQTGYYEQYF.

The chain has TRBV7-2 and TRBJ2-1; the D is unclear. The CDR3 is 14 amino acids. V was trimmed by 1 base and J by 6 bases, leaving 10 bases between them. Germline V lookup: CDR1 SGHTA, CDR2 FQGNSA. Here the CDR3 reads CASSLGVSFNEQFF. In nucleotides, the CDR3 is TGTGCCAGCAGCTTAGGAGTTAGTTTCAATGAGCAGTTCTTC.

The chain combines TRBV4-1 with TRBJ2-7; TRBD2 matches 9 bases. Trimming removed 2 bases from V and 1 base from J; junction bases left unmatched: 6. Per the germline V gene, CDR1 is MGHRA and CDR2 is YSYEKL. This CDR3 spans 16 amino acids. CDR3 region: CASSQLAGPVSYEQYF. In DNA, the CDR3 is TGCGCCAGCAGCCAACTAGCGGGACCTGTTTCCTACGAGCAGTACTTC.

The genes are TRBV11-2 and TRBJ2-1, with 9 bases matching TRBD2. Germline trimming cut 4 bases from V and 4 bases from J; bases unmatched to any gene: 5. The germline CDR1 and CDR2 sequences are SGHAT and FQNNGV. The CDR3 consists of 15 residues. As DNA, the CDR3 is TGTGCCAGCAGCTCCTTAGCGGGAGAGTACAATGAGCAGTTCTTC. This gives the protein CASSSLAGEYNEQFF.

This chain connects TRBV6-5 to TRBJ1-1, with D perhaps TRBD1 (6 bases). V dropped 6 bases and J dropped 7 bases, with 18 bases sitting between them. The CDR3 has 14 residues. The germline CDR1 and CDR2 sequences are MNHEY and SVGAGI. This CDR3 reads CASRGGGKQNEAFF. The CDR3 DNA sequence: TGTGCCAGCAGGGGAGGGGGGAAACAGAATGAAGCTTTCTTT.

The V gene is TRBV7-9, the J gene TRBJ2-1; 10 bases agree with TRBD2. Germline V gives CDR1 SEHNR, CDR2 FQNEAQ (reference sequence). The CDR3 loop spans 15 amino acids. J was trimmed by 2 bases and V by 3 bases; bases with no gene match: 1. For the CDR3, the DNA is TGTGCCAGCAGCTTCGGACTAGCGGCCTACAATGAGCAGTTCTTC. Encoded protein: CASSFGLAAYNEQFF.

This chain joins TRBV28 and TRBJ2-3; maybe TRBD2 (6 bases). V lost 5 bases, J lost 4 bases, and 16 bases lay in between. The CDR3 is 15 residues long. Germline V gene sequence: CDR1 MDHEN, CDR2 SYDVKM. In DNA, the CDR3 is TGTGCCAGCAGTACGGGAGATAGGTTTTCAGATACGCAGTATTTT. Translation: CASSTGDRFSDTQYF.

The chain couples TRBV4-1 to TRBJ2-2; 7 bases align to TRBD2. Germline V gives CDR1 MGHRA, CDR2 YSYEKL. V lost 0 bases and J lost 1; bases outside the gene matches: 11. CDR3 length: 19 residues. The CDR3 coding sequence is TGCGCCAGCAGCCAAGATTGGAGAGTGGGACTACAGAACACCGGGGAGCTGTTTTTT. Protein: CASSQDWRVGLQNTGELFF.

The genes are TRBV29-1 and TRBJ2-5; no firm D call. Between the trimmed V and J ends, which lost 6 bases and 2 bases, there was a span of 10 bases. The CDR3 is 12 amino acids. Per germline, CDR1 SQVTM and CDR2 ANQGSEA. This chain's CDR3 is CSVPLYQETQYF. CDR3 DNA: TGCAGCGTCCCCCTGTATCAAGAGACCCAGTACTTC.

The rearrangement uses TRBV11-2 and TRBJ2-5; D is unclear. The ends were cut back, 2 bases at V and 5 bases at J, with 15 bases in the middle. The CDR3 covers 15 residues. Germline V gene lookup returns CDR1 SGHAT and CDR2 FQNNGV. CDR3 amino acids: CASSLTVSQFETQYF. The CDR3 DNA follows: TGTGCCAGCAGCTTAACGGTCTCGCAATTCGAGACCCAGTACTTC.

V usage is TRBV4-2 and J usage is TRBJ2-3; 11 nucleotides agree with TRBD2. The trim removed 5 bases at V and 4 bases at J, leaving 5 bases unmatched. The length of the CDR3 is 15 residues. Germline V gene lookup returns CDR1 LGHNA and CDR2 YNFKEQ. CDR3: CASSETSGRADTQYF. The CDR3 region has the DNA TGTGCCAGCAGCGAAACTAGCGGGAGAGCAGATACGCAGTATTTT.

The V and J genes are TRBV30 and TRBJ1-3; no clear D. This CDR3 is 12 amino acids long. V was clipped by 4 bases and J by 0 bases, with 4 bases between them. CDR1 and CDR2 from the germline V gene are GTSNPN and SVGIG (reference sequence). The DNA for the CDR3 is TGTGCCTGGACAGACTCTGGAAACACCATATATTTT. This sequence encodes CAWTDSGNTIYF.

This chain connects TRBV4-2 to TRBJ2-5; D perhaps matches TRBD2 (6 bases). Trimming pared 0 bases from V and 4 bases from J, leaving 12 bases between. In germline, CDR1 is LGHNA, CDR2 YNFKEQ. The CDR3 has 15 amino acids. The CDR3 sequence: CASSQDRLASETQYF. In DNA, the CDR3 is TGTGCCAGCAGCCAAGATCGGCTAGCGTCAGAGACCCAGTACTTC.

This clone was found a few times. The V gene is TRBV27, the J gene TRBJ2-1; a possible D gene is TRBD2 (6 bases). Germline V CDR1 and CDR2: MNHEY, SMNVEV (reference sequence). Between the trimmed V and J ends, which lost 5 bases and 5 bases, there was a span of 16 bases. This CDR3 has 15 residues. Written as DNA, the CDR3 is TGTGCCAGCAGTCCACAGACTAGTACAAACAATGAGCAGTTCTTC. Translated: CASSPQTSTNNEQFF.

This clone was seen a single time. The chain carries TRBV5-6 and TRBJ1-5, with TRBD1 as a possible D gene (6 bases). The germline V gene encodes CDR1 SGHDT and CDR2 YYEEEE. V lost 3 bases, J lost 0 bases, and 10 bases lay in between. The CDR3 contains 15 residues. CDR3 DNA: TGTGCCAGCAGCTCTACAGGGTATAGCAATCAGCCCCAGCATTTT. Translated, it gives CASSSTGYSNQPQHF.